This T cell receptor beta chain derives from a study of blood T cell repertoires in COVID-19. About the research overall: Acute-phase and convalescent COVID-19 samples originated in the United States, Italy and Spain. The analysed material was cDNA or gDNA that came from T cells, B-cell-depleted T cells, or PBMCs.

Cohorts were assigned according to the clinical history that participants reported. Participants classified as exposed had met a COVID-19 case within 2 weeks before study entry. Using immunoSEQ multiplex PCR, the repertoire was profiled, and TCRdb retains in-frame clones only, with some absent. The repertoire holds around 270,000 clones, over 80% seen once, with around 3.2% in the top ten. The junction had 7 bases not matched to a gene; V was cut back by 10 bases and J by 0 bases. The CDR3 is made up of 15 amino acids. Germline loops: CDR1 LNHDA, CDR2 SQIVND (reference sequence). The sequence derives from a woman between 40 and 55 years old who had been exposed to COVID-19. The J gene is TRBJ2-2, the V gene TRBV19, with 8 bases lining up with TRBD1. The sequencing sample was made of PBMCs or T cells enriched from blood (not recorded which). The CDR3 DNA sequence: TGTGCCACCCTTCAGGGGGCTTCGAACACCGGGGAGCTGTTTTTT. The encoded protein is CATLQGASNTGELFF.